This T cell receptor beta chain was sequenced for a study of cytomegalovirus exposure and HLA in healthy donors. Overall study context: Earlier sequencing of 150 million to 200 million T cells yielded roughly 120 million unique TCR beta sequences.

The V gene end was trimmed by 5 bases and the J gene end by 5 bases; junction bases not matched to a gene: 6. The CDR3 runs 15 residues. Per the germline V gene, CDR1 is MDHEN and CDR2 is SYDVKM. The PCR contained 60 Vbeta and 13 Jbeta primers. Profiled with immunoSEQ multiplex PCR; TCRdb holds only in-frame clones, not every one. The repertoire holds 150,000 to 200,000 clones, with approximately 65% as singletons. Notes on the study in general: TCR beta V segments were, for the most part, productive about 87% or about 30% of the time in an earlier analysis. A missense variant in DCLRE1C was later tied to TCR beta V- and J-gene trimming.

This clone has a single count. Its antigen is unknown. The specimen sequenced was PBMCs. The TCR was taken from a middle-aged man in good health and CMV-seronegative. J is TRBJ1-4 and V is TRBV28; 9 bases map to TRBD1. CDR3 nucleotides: TGTGCCAGCAGTCCCATTGACAGGGGGAATGAAAAACTGTTTTTT. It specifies CASSPIDRGNEKLFF.